The rows below give T cell receptor beta chains drawn from one sample of a study of a mutant IDH1 vaccine in newly diagnosed glioma. Produced via immunoSEQ multiplex PCR; TCRdb's table is partial and in-frame only. The sample records some 60,000 clones, 80% being singletons. For these receptors, no antigen is known. This specimen was PBMCs, taken from a glioma patient whose treatment included an IDH1 peptide vaccine. Receptor source: a man aged 50 or older with glioma. CDR3s include the opening cysteine and the closing phenylalanine or tryptophan. D genes are given only for firm matches. Size is omitted from some rows. Given values are once, few, many or a class for expanded clones.

>TRBV7-2|.|TRBJ1-6|.
TGTGCCAGCAGCTTGGCCGAGCCAGGGGCTTCACCCCTCCACTTT
CASSLAEPGASPLHF
>TRBV4-3|.|TRBJ1-6|.
TGCGCCAGCAGCCATGATGACGGTTCACCCCTCCACTTT
CASSHDDGSPLHF
>TRBV4-1|.|TRBJ2-7|.
TGCGCCAGCAGCCAAGTAAGAGGTTACGAGCAGTACTTC
CASSQVRGYEQYF
>TRBV7-9|.|TRBJ1-1|TRBD1
TGTGCCAGCAGCTTAGGACAGGGGGCCGCTGAAGCTTTCTTT
CASSLGQGAAEAFF
>TRBV15|.|TRBJ1-6|.
TGTGCCACCAGCAGAGGCAGGGCTAATTCACCCCTCCACTTT
CATSRGRANSPLHF
>TRBV6-1|once|TRBJ2-7|.
TGTGCCAGCAGTCGGACCTACGAGCAGTACTTC
CASSRTYEQYF
>TRBV5-4|.|TRBJ2-2|.
TGTGCCAGCAGCCCGGCCAGCCCGAACACCGGGGAGCTGTTTTTT
CASSPASPNTGELFF
>TRBV25-1|.|TRBJ2-1|.
TGTGCCAGCAATCGGGAGGGGGCTTACAATGAGCAGTTCTTC
CASNREGAYNEQFF
>TRBV5-1|.|TRBJ1-2|TRBD1
TGCGCCAGCAGCGATACAGGACAGGGCTATGGCTACACCTTC
CASSDTGQGYGYTF
>TRBV18|.|TRBJ1-4|TRBD1
TGTGCCAGCTCACAGGACAGGAGGGAAAAACTGTTTTTT
CASSQDRREKLFF
>TRBV30|.|TRBJ2-7|.
TGTGCCTGGGGCCAAGACGATTACGAGCAGTACTTC
CAWGQDDYEQYF
>TRBV2|.|TRBJ2-7|.
TGTGCCAGCAAGGCCGAGACTAGTTCCCTCTGGGGCTCCTACGAGCAGTACTTC
CASKAETSSLWGSYEQYF
>TRBV6-1|.|TRBJ1-2|.
TGTGCCAGCCAGACGGCTAGCTCCGACTATGGCTACACCTTC
CASQTASSDYGYTF
>TRBV15|.|TRBJ1-2|.
TGTGCCACCAGCAGAGACAATTTTGGCTACACCTTC
CATSRDNFGYTF
>TRBV5-4|once|TRBJ2-1|TRBD1
TGTGCCAGCAGCTTGAACAGGGGGCGCATCCATGAGCAGTTCTTC
CASSLNRGRIHEQFF
>TRBV2|.|TRBJ1-2|.
TGTGCCAGCATTTTAGGTGGATCTTATGGCTACACCTTC
CASILGGSYGYTF
>TRBV19|once|TRBJ1-4|.
TGTGCCACTTCGAAGGGGTCTAATGAAAAACTGTTTTTT
CATSKGSNEKLFF
>TRBV19|.|TRBJ1-5|.
TGTGCCACCACCCGGGGGGCCGACCCGTTCGGGCCCCAGCATTTT
CATTRGADPFGPQHF
>TRBV11-2|.|TRBJ2-7|.
TGTGCCAGCAGCTTAACAACCGCTGGGAACGAGCAGTACTTC
CASSLTTAGNEQYF
>TRBV5-1|.|TRBJ2-1|.
TGCGCCAGCAGCTTGGTAGGCGTCAGAACCTCCAATGAGCAGTTCTTC
CASSLVGVRTSNEQFF
>TRBV5-6|.|TRBJ2-3|.
TGTGCCAGCAGCTCCCCGGGACGGGGCACAGATACGCAGTATTTT
CASSSPGRGTDTQYF
>TRBV11-2|.|TRBJ2-1|TRBD2
TGTGCCAGCCAACTAGCGAACAGGTATGAGCAGTTCTTC
CASQLANRYEQFF
>TRBV5-5|few|TRBJ1-1|.
TGTGCCAGCAGCTTGGGTACGGAAGCTTTCTTT
CASSLGTEAFF
>TRBV6-6|.|TRBJ1-4|.
TGTGCCAGCAGTTATTCGCCCACCAGCCAGAATGAAAAACTGTTTTTT
CASSYSPTSQNEKLFF
>TRBV30|once|TRBJ1-2|TRBD1
TGTGCCTGGGGTCGGGACAGGCCCTATGGCTACACCTTC
CAWGRDRPYGYTF
>TRBV2|few|TRBJ1-1|.
TGTGCCAGCAGCCCCGCGGGGGAAGGGAACACTGAAGCTTTCTTT
CASSPAGEGNTEAFF
>TRBV5-1|.|TRBJ2-3|.
TGCGCCAGCAGCCTCCTAGATACGCAGTATTTT
CASSLLDTQYF
>TRBV27|.|TRBJ2-3|.
TGTGCCAGCAGACAACGCCAACTCAGCACAGATACGCAGTATTTT
CASRQRQLSTDTQYF
>TRBV15|few|TRBJ1-1|.
TGTGCCACTGCCCACGGGGGCTTCACTGAAGCTTTCTTT
CATAHGGFTEAFF
>TRBV7-9|.|TRBJ1-2|.
TGTGCCAGCAGCAACCGGGACACCGTTAACTATGGCTACACCTTC
CASSNRDTVNYGYTF
>TRBV19|.|TRBJ2-1|TRBD1
TGTGCCAGTACCCGCATAGGGACAGGGGGCGGCGAGCAGTTCTTC
CASTRIGTGGGEQFF
>TRBV29-1|few|TRBJ1-1|.
TGCAGCGTTGATGTAACGGGGAACACTGAAGCTTTCTTT
CSVDVTGNTEAFF
>TRBV7-8|.|TRBJ2-1|.
TGTGCCAGCAGCTTGCGGGACTCCTCCTACAATGAGCAGTTCTTC
CASSLRDSSYNEQFF
>TRBV27|.|TRBJ2-2|TRBD1
TGTGCCAGCAGAGTGGGACAGGGTGGATCCGGGGAGCTGTTTTTT
CASRVGQGGSGELFF
>TRBV27|.|TRBJ1-5|TRBD1
TGTGCCAGCAGTCTCGGGACAGGGGGCGGCAATCAGCCCCAGCATTTT
CASSLGTGGGNQPQHF
>TRBV2|.|TRBJ2-2|.
TGTGCCAGCAAAAGGGGGACCGGGGAGCTGTTTTTT
CASKRGTGELFF
>TRBV7-2|.|TRBJ1-5|.
TGTGCCAGCAGCTTAGTTGGGTCCCCGGGTTTAAATCAGCCCCAGCATTTT
CASSLVGSPGLNQPQHF
>TRBV5-1|once|TRBJ2-7|.
TGCGCCAGCAGCTTGGCCGGGACTCTTGCCCACGAGCAGTACTTC
CASSLAGTLAHEQYF
>TRBV19|.|TRBJ2-7|.
TGTGCCAGTAGTATGTCAGGAATCTACGAGCAGTACTTC
CASSMSGIYEQYF
>TRBV19|.|TRBJ2-1|.
TGTGCCAGTAGTATAGGAGGCAATGAGCAGTTCTTC
CASSIGGNEQFF
>TRBV15|once|TRBJ2-7|.
TGTGCCACCAGCAGAGAGTTGACGGTGCAGGTCGAGCAGTACTTC
CATSRELTVQVEQYF
>TRBV5-1|.|TRBJ2-3|TRBD2
TGCGCCAGCGGCGATAGCGGGGATGGCACAGATACGCAGTATTTT
CASGDSGDGTDTQYF
>TRBV7-8|.|TRBJ2-3|.
TGTGCCAGCAGCTTAGGTGTCCAAGGGTACACAGATACGCAGTATTTT
CASSLGVQGYTDTQYF
>TRBV4-3|.|TRBJ1-1|.
TGCGCCAGCAGCCAAGATGGGGTCTTGGCTGAAGCTTTCTTT
CASSQDGVLAEAFF
>TRBV7-9|.|TRBJ2-1|.
TGTGCCAGCAGCTTTCTGGGAGGACGGGCCGAGAATGAGCAGTTCTTC
CASSFLGGRAENEQFF